Following are 22 T cell receptor beta chains from one sample sequenced in a study of human T cells and chemical hapten exposure. TCRdb processed the RACE reads anew with MiXCR; each CDR3 protein has one entry. The table includes approximately 92,000 distinct CDR3 sequences, 11% detected once. Time point of the sample: patch test 2, 6 weeks after DPC sensitization. Treatment meaning: therapeutic diphenylcyclopropenone sensitization with weekly scalp DPC. The starting material was whole blood, obtained in connection with sensitization to the hapten diphenylcyclopropenone (DPC). The receptors here all came from a middle-aged woman with alopecia areata. Some clones in this sample may be carry-over from other donors' samples.

This rearrangement joins TRBV6-5 to TRBJ2-1; TRBD2 is a possible D gene (6 bases). This CDR3 region has 16 residues. Trimming removed 0 bases at V and 3 bases at J, with 12 bases between. The germline V gene has CDR1 MNHEY and CDR2 SVGAGI. As DNA, the CDR3 is TGTGCCAGCAGTTACTCAGCCGGGGGTAACTACAATGAGCAGTTCTTC. It yields the protein CASSYSAGGNYNEQFF.

The chain uses TRBV29-1 and TRBJ2-6; 8 positions agree with TRBD1. J lost 4 bases, V lost 4 bases, and 3 bases had no gene match. Germline V lookup: CDR1 SQVTM, CDR2 ANQGSEA. CDR3 size: 14 residues. The DNA of the CDR3 is TGCAGCGTTGGACAGGGGACAGGGGCCAACGTCCTGACTTTC. This translates into CSVGQGTGANVLTF.

The sample holds many counts of this clonotype. The genes are TRBV30 and TRBJ1-1, with D unresolved. Trimming stripped 4 bases from V and 1 base from J, with 13 bases between. Per the germline V gene, CDR1 is GTSNPN and CDR2 is SVGIG (reference sequence). This CDR3 has 14 residues. The CDR3 protein is CAWISGNENTEAFF. The CDR3 nucleotides are TGTGCCTGGATTTCGGGCAACGAGAACACTGAAGCTTTCTTT.

This clonotype was seen many times. The chain has TRBV11-2 and TRBJ1-2; D gene unclear. This CDR3 comprises 12 residues. Per germline, CDR1 SGHAT and CDR2 FQNNGV. V was pared by 5 bases and J by 2 bases, with 6 bases between. CDR3 region: CASSQRNYGYTF. CDR3 sequence (DNA): TGTGCCAGCAGCCAAAGGAACTATGGCTACACCTTC.

This clonotype was observed at least ten times. The chain employs TRBV11-2 and TRBJ1-2; no clear D. V shed 4 bases and J shed 4 bases, with 16 bases lying between them. Germline V gene data show CDR1 as SGHAT and CDR2 as FQNNGV. The length of the CDR3 is 15 residues. The CDR3 loop reads CASSSAGISGYGYTF. In nucleotides, the CDR3 is TGTGCCAGCAGCTCCGCGGGGATATCGGGCTATGGCTACACCTTC.

CDR3 DNA sequence: TGTGCCAGCAGCTCGGATCCCCCCAAGGGCAATGAGCAGTTCTTC. Translated: CASSSDPPKGNEQFF. The rearrangement joins TRBV7-9 to TRBJ2-1; no clear D. This CDR3 spans 15 amino acids. Germline V gene sequence: CDR1 SEHNR, CDR2 FQNEAQ (reference sequence). Trimming stripped 4 bases from V and 6 bases from J, with 16 bases between.

Many counts were recorded for this clonotype. This sequence joins TRBV20-1 and TRBJ2-7; weak D call: TRBD2 (5 bases). The germline V gene encodes CDR1 DFQATT and CDR2 SNEGSKA (reference sequence). Trimming took off 3 bases at V and 5 bases at J, with 23 bases between the two ends. The CDR3 loop spans 16 amino acids. The CDR3 coding sequence is TGCAGTGCTAGTCGCCCCCCGGCGTTCGGCGGGCACGAGCAGTACTTC. Amino acid sequence: CSASRPPAFGGHEQYF.

There are many counts of this clonotype. The chain links TRBV11-2 to TRBJ1-1, with no clear D. CDR3 length: 11 residues. Trimming left V 5 bases short and J 2 bases short, with 3 bases between. The V gene's germline CDR1 is SGHAT and CDR2 FQNNGV. The CDR3 region is CASSLNTEAFF. The CDR3 bases are TGTGCCAGCAGCCTTAACACTGAAGCTTTCTTT.

This clonotype was recorded a few times. V usage is TRBV19 and J usage is TRBJ1-5; the D gene is possibly TRBD1 (5 bases). V lost 6 bases and J 6 bases, leaving 12 bases between the germline ends. The CDR3 is 13 amino acids. Germline lookup yields CDR1 LNHDA and CDR2 SQIVND (reference sequence). CDR3 sequence reads: CASSNRPLQPQHF. CDR3 nucleotide sequence: TGTGCCAGTAGCAACAGGCCGCTTCAGCCCCAGCATTTT.

This clonotype was seen a handful of times. The rearrangement links TRBV5-4 to TRBJ2-4; no clear D gene. The ends were cut back, 1 base at V and 7 bases at J, with 15 bases in the middle. CDR3 length equals 15 residues. Germline assignment: CDR1 SGHNT and CDR2 YYREEE (reference sequence). The CDR3 sequence: CASSLSTALGNIQYF. The CDR3 nucleotides are TGTGCCAGCAGCTTGTCGACCGCCCTCGGGAACATTCAGTACTTC.

The table lists this clonotype with many counts. The V gene is TRBV7-9, the J gene TRBJ2-3, with D uncertain. The CDR3 consists of 14 residues. Germline-derived CDR1 and CDR2 are SEHNR and FQNEAQ (reference sequence). V was cut by 5 bases and J by 7 bases, with 16 bases left in between. The CDR3 DNA reads as TGTGCCAGCAGCCCCCGAACGGTAACGAATACGCAGTATTTT. Translating gives CASSPRTVTNTQYF.

This clonotype came up many times. V gene TRBV4-3 combines with J gene TRBJ1-1; D possibly corresponds to TRBD1 (5 bases). With 0 bases removed from V and 11 bases from J, the gap between germline ends came to 13 bases. Germline CDR1 LGHNA, CDR2 YSLEER. The CDR3 covers 13 residues. Written as DNA, the CDR3 is TGCGCCAGCAGCCAAGATCGGGGCAGTCAGGCTTTCTTT. This sequence encodes CASSQDRGSQAFF.

This clonotype occurred a few times. V gene TRBV6-5 combines with J gene TRBJ2-7; D gene unclear. Germline V CDR1 and CDR2: MNHEY, SVGAGI. The CDR3 covers 14 residues. Trimming pared 0 bases from V and 4 bases from J, leaving 10 bases between. CDR3: CASSYSPRSYEQYF. Here the CDR3 DNA reads TGTGCCAGCAGTTACTCCCCCAGGAGTTACGAGCAGTACTTC.

In this sample, this clonotype turned up a few times. In nucleotides, the CDR3 is TGTGCCAGCAGCACCTACACAGGGGGCAACTATGGCTACACCTTC. Encoded protein: CASSTYTGGNYGYTF. V is TRBV11-2 and J is TRBJ1-2; 9 bases agree with TRBD1. There are 15 residues in the CDR3. CDR1 and CDR2 from the germline V gene are SGHAT and FQNNGV. The junction had 6 bases not matched to a gene; V was cut back by 5 bases and J by 2 bases.

Only a few counts were recorded for this clonotype. The chain is built from TRBV5-1 and TRBJ2-5; D is possibly TRBD1 (6 bases). V lost 4 bases, J lost 5 bases, and 21 bases lay in between. This CDR3 comprises 16 residues. The germline gives CDR1 SGHRS, CDR2 YFSETQ. The CDR3 region is CASSLQQGVVGETQYF. The CDR3 DNA is TGCGCCAGCAGCCTCCAACAGGGAGTGGTCGGGGAGACCCAGTACTTC.

At least ten counts were recorded for this clonotype. The chain is built from TRBV24-1 and TRBJ1-1, with D possibly TRBD1 on 5 matching bases. Trimming removed 9 bases from V and 1 base from J, with 14 bases in between. The germline V gene has CDR1 KGHDR and CDR2 SFDVKD. There are 14 residues in the CDR3. The CDR3: CATRTGGANTEAFF. CDR3 coding DNA: TGTGCCACCCGAACGGGGGGAGCGAACACTGAAGCTTTCTTT.

This clonotype was seen at least ten times. CDR3 bases: TGCGCCAGCAACTCCAAGGGACTAGCCTCCTACAATGAGCAGTTCTTC. Translation gives CASNSKGLASYNEQFF. This chain uses TRBV4-1 with TRBJ2-1; 9 bases fit TRBD2. V lost 7 bases to trimming and J lost 0 bases; unmatched junction nucleotides: 7. Germline V gene lookup returns CDR1 MGHRA and CDR2 YSYEKL. This CDR3 has 16 amino acids.

This clonotype appeared many times. The chain couples TRBV20-1 to TRBJ2-1; 12 bases fit TRBD1. J lost 7 bases, V lost 0 bases, and 4 bases had no gene match. CDR3 length: 15 residues. Germline assignment: CDR1 DFQATT and CDR2 SNEGSKA (reference sequence). The CDR3 region is CSARDSGQGANEQFF. The CDR3 DNA sequence: TGCAGTGCTAGAGATTCGGGACAGGGGGCAAATGAGCAGTTCTTC.

This clonotype was detected only a few times. V and J are TRBV30 and TRBJ1-5, with D perhaps matching TRBD1 (5 bases). This CDR3 is 14 amino acids long. V shed 5 bases and J shed 2 bases, with 13 bases lying between them. Germline CDR1 GTSNPN, CDR2 SVGIG (reference sequence). The CDR3 sequence is CAWARAGRNQPQHF. CDR3 nucleotide sequence: TGTGCCTGGGCCCGGGCAGGGCGCAATCAGCCCCAGCATTTT. The variable domain in full, completed from reference TRBV30 and TRBJ1-5, reads SQTIHQWPATLVQPVGSPLSLECTVEGTSNPNLYWYRQAAGRGLQLLFYSVGIGQISSEVPQNLSASRPQDRQFILSSKKLLLSDSGFYLCAWARAGRNQPQHFGDGTRLSIL.

There are many counts of this clonotype. This sequence joins TRBV5-1 and TRBJ1-1; 7 bases are a match to TRBD1. Germline-derived CDR1 and CDR2 are SGHRS and YFSETQ. Germline trimming cut 0 bases from V and 1 base from J; bases unmatched to any gene: 9. This CDR3 has 17 amino acids. This chain's CDR3 is CASSLELTGAKNTEAFF. The CDR3 DNA reads as TGCGCCAGCAGCTTGGAATTAACAGGGGCCAAGAACACTGAAGCTTTCTTT.

This clonotype came up a few times. The chain joins TRBV6-5 to TRBJ2-3; TRBD2 matches 11 bases. The CDR3 loop spans 15 amino acids. The V gene end was trimmed by 7 bases and the J gene end by 0 bases; junction bases not matched to a gene: 3. Germline V gene data show CDR1 as MNHEY and CDR2 as SVGAGI. For the CDR3, the DNA is TGTGCCAGCACCGTAGCGGGAGGGAGCACAGATACGCAGTATTTT. The encoded protein is CASTVAGGSTDTQYF.

This clonotype has a handful of counts. The chain employs TRBV12-3 or TRBV12-4 and TRBJ1-5; TRBD1 aligns across 7 bases. V lost 6 bases, J lost 3 bases, and 17 bases stayed unmatched. This CDR3 contains 18 residues. As DNA, the CDR3 is TGTGCCAGCAGCCTCTCGCTAGTCCGGGACAGCTTCAATCAGCCCCAGCATTTT. Translation: CASSLSLVRDSFNQPQHF.